What follows are 15 T cell receptor beta chains derived from one specimen sequenced in a study of cytomegalovirus exposure and HLA in healthy donors. Primers: 60 Vbeta forward and 13 Jbeta reverse. This table comes from immunoSEQ multiplex PCR, and its TCRdb copy is limited to in-frame clones, with some not included. This sample yields 160,000 or so clones, of which approximately 79% are seen a single time; around 6.6% belongs to the top ten. Sequencing input: PBMCs. The receptors here all came from a woman in her 50s in good health and CMV-seropositive.

This chain links TRBV5-6 with TRBJ2-7; no clear D. The germline CDR1 and CDR2 sequences are SGHDT and YYEEEE. The CDR3 is 14 amino acids. Trimming cost V 3 bases and J 4 bases, with 14 bases left between them. Here the CDR3 reads CASSSMTWRYEQYF. The CDR3 DNA reads as TGTGCCAGCAGCTCAATGACTTGGCGGTACGAGCAGTACTTC.

V usage is TRBV29-1 and J usage is TRBJ1-1, with TRBD1 matching over 7 bases. This CDR3 is 14 amino acids long. Germline values: CDR1 SQVTM, CDR2 ANQGSEA. The V gene end was trimmed by 7 bases and the J gene end by 1 base; junction bases not matched to a gene: 9. CDR3 protein: CSANRGGKNTEAFF. The CDR3 nucleotides read TGCAGCGCAAACAGGGGAGGAAAGAACACTGAAGCTTTCTTT. The full variable domain, completed using reference TRBV29-1 and TRBJ1-1, is SAVISQKPSRDICQRGTSLTIQCQVDSQVTMMFWYRQQPGQSLTLIATANQGSEATYESGFVIDKFPISRPNLTFSTLTVSNMSPEDSSIYLCSANRGGKNTEAFFGQGTRLTVV.

The gene calls are TRBV29-1 and TRBJ2-3; D may be TRBD2 (6 bases). V lost 8 bases, J lost 6 bases, and 15 bases lay in between. The CDR3 length is 12 residues. Germline CDR1 SQVTM, CDR2 ANQGSEA. This chain's CDR3 is CSSSNGRDTQYF. In DNA form, the CDR3 reads TGCAGCTCATCTAATGGGAGGGATACGCAGTATTTT.

This clone came up a few times. At one end the junction does not follow the germline gene, possibly because of a read error. The J gene is TRBJ1-1, the V gene TRBV7-9, with D perhaps TRBD1 (6 bases). Germline CDR1 SEHNR, CDR2 FQNEAQ (reference sequence). The CDR3 is 19 residues long. For the CDR3, the DNA is TGTTCCAGCAGCTCCTCACTACCTAACAGGGAAGGCCCCAACACTGAAGCTTTCTTT. This gives the protein CSSSSSLPNREGPNTEAFF.

This clone was detected only a few times. The chain joins TRBV11-2 to TRBJ1-5; 8 nucleotides agree with TRBD1. Germline V CDR1 and CDR2: SGHAT, FQNNGV. This CDR3 is built from 14 residues. Trimming at V came to 6 bases and at J to 6 bases, leaving 7 bases not matched to a gene. The CDR3 DNA follows: TGTGCCAGCAGTTTTGGACAGGGCGGTCAGCCCCAGCATTTT. It is translated as CASSFGQGGQPQHF.

This clone has just one count. The chain links TRBV19 to TRBJ2-1; D not certain. CDR3 size: 13 residues. V shed 0 bases and J shed 9 bases, with 9 bases lying between them. Germline CDR1 and CDR2: LNHDA and SQIVND (reference sequence). DNA of the CDR3: TGTGCCAGTAGTATAGAAAACCGCGGTGAGCAGTTCTTC. As protein: CASSIENRGEQFF.

The rearrangement links TRBV6-6 to TRBJ1-5; perhaps TRBD1 as D (6 bases). V gave up 1 base and J gave up 3 bases, with 10 bases separating them. This CDR3 comprises 15 residues. Germline assignment: CDR1 MNHNY and CDR2 SVGAGI (reference sequence). The CDR3 nucleotides read TGTGCCAGCAGTTACTGGCAGGGGATCAATCAGCCCCAGCATTTT. Its protein is CASSYWQGINQPQHF.

This chain connects TRBV7-9 to TRBJ2-1; 9 nucleotides align to TRBD2. CDR1 is SEHNR and CDR2 is FQNEAQ in the germline V gene (reference sequence). The ends lost 5 bases at V and 9 bases at J; junction bases unmatched: 14. This CDR3 comprises 16 residues. The CDR3 is CASSLQSLAGNGEQFF. DNA for the CDR3: TGTGCCAGCAGCCTACAATCCCTAGCGGGAAACGGTGAGCAGTTCTTC.

This clone was detected once. CDR3 sequence: CASGLFRGVAGGPGGTDTQYF. CDR3 nucleotide sequence: TGTGCTAGTGGTTTGTTTCGTGGGGTAGCGGGGGGGCCTGGGGGCACAGATACGCAGTATTTT. V and J are TRBV12-5 and TRBJ2-3, with TRBD2 matching 11 bases. The junction had 17 bases not matched to a gene; V was cut back by 2 bases and J by 1 base. Germline assignment: CDR1 LGHNT and CDR2 FRNRAP. CDR3 length: 21 residues.

V is TRBV27 and J is TRBJ1-1; 7 nucleotides align to TRBD1. Trimming cost V 6 bases and J 0 bases; bases outside gene matches: 4. Germline V gives CDR1 MNHEY, CDR2 SMNVEV (reference sequence). This CDR3 is built from 14 residues. CDR3 loop: CASRRTGLNTEAFF. The CDR3 region has the DNA TGTGCCAGCAGACGGACAGGTCTGAACACTGAAGCTTTCTTT.

The chain recombines TRBV5-1 with TRBJ2-1, with 10 bases aligning to TRBD1. The V segment lost 2 bases and the J segment 8 bases; nucleotides outside the gene matches: 7. CDR3 length: 15 residues. Germline assignment: CDR1 SGHRS and CDR2 YFSETQ. For the CDR3, the DNA is TGCGCCAGCAGCTTCGGGACAGGGGAGGTGTATGAGCAGTTCTTC. Protein sequence: CASSFGTGEVYEQFF.

Notes on this clone: Other DNA variants within this sample encode the same CDR3. The chain has TRBV2 and TRBJ1-3, with D uncertain. The CDR3 has 12 amino acids. Trimming took off 5 bases at V and 3 bases at J, with 5 bases between the two ends. Looked up from germline, CDR1 is SNHLY and CDR2 is FYNNEI. The CDR3 sequence is CASSLSGNTIYF. As DNA, the CDR3 is TGTGCCAGCAGTCTGAGTGGAAACACCATATATTTT.

This rearrangement joins TRBV19 to TRBJ2-2, with 9 positions matching TRBD1. Germline values: CDR1 LNHDA, CDR2 SQIVND (reference sequence). The junction had 3 bases not matched to a gene; V was cut back by 0 bases and J by 4 bases. The CDR3 contains 16 residues. The CDR3 DNA reads TGTGCCAGTAGTATAGACGGGACAGGGAGCACCGGGGAGCTGTTTTTT. Translation: CASSIDGTGSTGELFF.

The chain carries TRBV5-4 and TRBJ2-5; 7 positions match TRBD1. Near its end, the DNA agrees better with TRBJ2-7, so the J call may be wrong. Per the germline V gene, CDR1 is SGHNT and CDR2 is YYREEE (reference sequence). The CDR3 runs to 14 residues. DNA for the CDR3: TGTGCCAGCAGTTCAGGGGGAACTTCCTACGAGCAGTACTTC. Protein product: CASSSGGTSYEQYF.

V gene TRBV23-1 combines with J gene TRBJ1-5; possibly TRBD1 for D (6 bases). TRBV23-1 is given ORF status, its function remaining uncertain. The length of the CDR3 is 20 residues. Between the trimmed V and J ends, which lost 0 bases and 0 bases, there was a span of 21 bases. CDR3 in amino acids: CASSQSPAGGATSSNQPQHF. The CDR3 DNA reads as TGCGCCAGCAGTCAATCTCCCGCGGGGGGCGCAACTAGTAGCAATCAGCCCCAGCATTTT.